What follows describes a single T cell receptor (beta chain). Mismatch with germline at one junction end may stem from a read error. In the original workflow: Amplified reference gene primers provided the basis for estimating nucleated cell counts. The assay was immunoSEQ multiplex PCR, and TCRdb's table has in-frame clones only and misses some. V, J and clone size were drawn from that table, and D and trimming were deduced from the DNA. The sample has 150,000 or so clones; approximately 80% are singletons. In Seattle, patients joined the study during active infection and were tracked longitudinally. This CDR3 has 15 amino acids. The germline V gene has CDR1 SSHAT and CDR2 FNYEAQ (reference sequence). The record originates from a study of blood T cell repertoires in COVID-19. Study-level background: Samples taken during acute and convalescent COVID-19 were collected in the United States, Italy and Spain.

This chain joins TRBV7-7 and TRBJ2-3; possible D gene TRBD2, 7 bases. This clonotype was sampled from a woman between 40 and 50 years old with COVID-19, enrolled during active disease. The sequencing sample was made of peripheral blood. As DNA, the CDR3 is TGTGCTAGCAGCCGGGGGGCCACTAGCACAGATACGCAGTATTTT. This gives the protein CASSRGATSTDTQYF.